Reported below is one T cell receptor beta chain. This record comes from a study of blood T cell repertoires in COVID-19. Method: immunoSEQ multiplex PCR; TCRdb's copy keeps in-frame clones and lacks some. The repertoire has about 200,000 clones, over 75% of them found once; the top ten carry 3.5% to 5%. The TCR was taken from a man aged 50 to 60 with acute or convalescent COVID-19. Material: peripheral blood.

The DNA for the CDR3 is TGTGCCTGGTATCGTCCAGGTATCAGAAACACCATATATTTT. Encoded protein: CAWYRPGIRNTIYF. The rearrangement links TRBV30 to TRBJ1-3; D not certain. The germline V gene has CDR1 GTSNPN and CDR2 SVGIG (reference sequence). The CDR3 is 14 amino acids. V lost 5 bases and J lost 5, with 16 bases in between.